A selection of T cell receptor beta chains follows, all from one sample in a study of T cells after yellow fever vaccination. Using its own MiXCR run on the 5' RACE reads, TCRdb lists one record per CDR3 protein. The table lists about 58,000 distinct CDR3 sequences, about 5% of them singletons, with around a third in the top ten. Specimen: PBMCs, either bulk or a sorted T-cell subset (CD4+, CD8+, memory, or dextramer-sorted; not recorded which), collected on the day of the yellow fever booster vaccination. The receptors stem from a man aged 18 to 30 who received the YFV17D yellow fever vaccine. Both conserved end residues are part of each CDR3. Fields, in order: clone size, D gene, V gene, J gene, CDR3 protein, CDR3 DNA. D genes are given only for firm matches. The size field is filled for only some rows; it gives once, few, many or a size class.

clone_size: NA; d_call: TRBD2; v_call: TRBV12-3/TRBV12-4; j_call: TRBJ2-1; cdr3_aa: CASTIAGTYNEQFF; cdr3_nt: TGTGCCAGCACCATAGCGGGGACCTACAATGAGCAGTTCTTC
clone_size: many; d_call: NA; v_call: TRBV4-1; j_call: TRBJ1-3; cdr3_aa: CASSQVGGFSGNTIYF; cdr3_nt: TGCGCCAGCAGCCAAGTTGGTGGGTTCTCTGGAAACACCATATATTTT
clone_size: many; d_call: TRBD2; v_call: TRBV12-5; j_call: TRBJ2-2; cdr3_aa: CASGGRLAGPTGELFF; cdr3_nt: TGTGCTAGTGGTGGGCGGCTAGCGGGGCCCACCGGGGAGCTGTTTTTT
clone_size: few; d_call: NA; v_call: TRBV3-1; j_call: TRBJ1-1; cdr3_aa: CASSPTLNTEAFF; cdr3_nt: TGTGCCAGCAGCCCCACACTGAACACTGAAGCTTTCTTT
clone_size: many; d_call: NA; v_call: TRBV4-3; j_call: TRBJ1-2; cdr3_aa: CASSADGRSYGYTF; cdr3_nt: TGCGCCAGCAGCGCAGACGGACGGTCCTATGGCTACACCTTC
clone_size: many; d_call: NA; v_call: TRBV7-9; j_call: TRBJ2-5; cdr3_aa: CASSLETQYF; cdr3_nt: TGTGCCAGCAGCCTGGAGACCCAGTACTTC
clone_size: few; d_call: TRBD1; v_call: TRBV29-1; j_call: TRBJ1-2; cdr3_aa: CSVTGTGGAYYGYTF; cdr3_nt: TGCAGCGTTACCGGGACAGGGGGCGCTTACTATGGCTACACCTTC
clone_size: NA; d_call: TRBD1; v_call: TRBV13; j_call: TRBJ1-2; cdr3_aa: CASSFSAGGLEGYTF; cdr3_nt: TGTGCCAGCAGCTTCTCGGCAGGGGGCTTGGAGGGCTACACCTTC
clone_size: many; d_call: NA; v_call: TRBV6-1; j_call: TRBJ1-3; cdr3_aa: CATPGGHSGNTIYF; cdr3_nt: TGTGCCACCCCGGGGGGACACTCTGGAAACACCATATATTTT
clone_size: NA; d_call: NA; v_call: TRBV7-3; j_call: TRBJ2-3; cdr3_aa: CASSLIGFDTQYF; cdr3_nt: TGTGCCAGCAGCTTAATAGGGTTTGATACGCAGTATTTT
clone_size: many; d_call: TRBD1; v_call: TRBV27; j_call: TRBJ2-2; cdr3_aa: CASSLKTGGSGELFF; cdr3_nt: TGTGCCAGCAGTTTGAAGACAGGGGGGTCCGGGGAGCTGTTTTTT
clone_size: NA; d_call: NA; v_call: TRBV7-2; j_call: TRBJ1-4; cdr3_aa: CASSFRGGSGEKLFF; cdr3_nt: TGTGCCAGCAGCTTCCGGGGGGGGTCAGGAGAAAAACTGTTTTTT
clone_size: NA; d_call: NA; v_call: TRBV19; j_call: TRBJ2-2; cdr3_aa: CASSPLASGELFF; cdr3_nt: TGTGCCAGTAGTCCACTAGCTTCCGGGGAGCTGTTTTTT
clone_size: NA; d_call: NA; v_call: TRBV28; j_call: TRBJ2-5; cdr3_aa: CASSFLGETQYF; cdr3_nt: TGTGCCAGCAGTTTTCTTGGAGAGACCCAGTACTTC
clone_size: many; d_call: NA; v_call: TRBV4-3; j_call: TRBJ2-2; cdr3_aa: CASRPSLWPDTGELFF; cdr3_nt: TGCGCCAGCAGGCCTTCGTTGTGGCCTGACACCGGGGAGCTGTTTTTT
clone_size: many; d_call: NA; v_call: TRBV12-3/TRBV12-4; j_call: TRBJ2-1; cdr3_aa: CAPEAGQRSYNEQFF; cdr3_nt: TGTGCCCCCGAAGCCGGACAGCGCTCCTACAATGAGCAGTTCTTC
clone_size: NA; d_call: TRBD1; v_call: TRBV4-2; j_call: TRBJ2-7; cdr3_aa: CASSQDLGQGYYEQYF; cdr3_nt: TGTGCCAGCAGCCAAGATCTTGGACAGGGGTACTACGAGCAGTACTTC
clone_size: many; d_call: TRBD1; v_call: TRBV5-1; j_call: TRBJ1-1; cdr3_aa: CASSLDTQGGTEAFF; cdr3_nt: TGCGCCAGCAGCTTGGACACACAGGGGGGCACTGAAGCTTTCTTT
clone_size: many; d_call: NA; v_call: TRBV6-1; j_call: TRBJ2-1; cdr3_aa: CATRALTYNEQFF; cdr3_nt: TGTGCCACCAGGGCACTAACCTACAATGAGCAGTTCTTC
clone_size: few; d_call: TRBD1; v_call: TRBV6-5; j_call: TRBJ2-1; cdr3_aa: CASRPGQGYNEQFF; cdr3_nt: TGTGCCAGTAGACCGGGACAGGGCTACAATGAGCAGTTCTTC
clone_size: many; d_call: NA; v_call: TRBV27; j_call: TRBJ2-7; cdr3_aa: CASSLEEYEQYF; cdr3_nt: TGTGCCAGCAGTTTAGAGGAGTACGAGCAGTACTTC
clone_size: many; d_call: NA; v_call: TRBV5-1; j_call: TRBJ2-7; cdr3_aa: CASSIRGVRIEQYF; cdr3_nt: TGCGCCAGCAGCATCAGGGGGGTTCGAATCGAGCAGTACTTC
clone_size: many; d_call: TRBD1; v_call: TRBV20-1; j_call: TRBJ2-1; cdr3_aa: CSVFRDRASGEQFF; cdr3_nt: TGCAGTGTATTCCGGGACAGGGCGTCTGGTGAGCAGTTCTTC
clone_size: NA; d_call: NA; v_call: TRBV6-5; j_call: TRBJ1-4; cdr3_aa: CASSYEGTNEKLFF; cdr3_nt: TGTGCCAGCAGTTACGAGGGGACTAATGAAAAACTGTTTTTT
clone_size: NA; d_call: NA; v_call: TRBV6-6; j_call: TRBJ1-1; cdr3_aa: CASSYSRAGTQRRGNTEAFF; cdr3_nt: TGTGCCAGCAGTTACTCGAGGGCTGGGACGCAAAGGAGGGGGAACACTGAAGCTTTCTTT
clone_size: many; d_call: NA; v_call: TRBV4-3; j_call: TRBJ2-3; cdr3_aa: CASSQEGPDTQYF; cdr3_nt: TGCGCCAGCAGCCAAGAAGGCCCAGATACGCAGTATTTT
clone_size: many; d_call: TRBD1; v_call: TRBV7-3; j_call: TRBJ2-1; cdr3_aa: CASSYSGTGNEQFF; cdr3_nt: TGTGCCAGCAGCTATTCGGGGACAGGGAATGAGCAGTTCTTC
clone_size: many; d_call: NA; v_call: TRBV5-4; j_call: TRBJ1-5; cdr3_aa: CASSLTRVRQPQHF; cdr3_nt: TGTGCCAGCAGCTTGACGAGGGTTCGTCAGCCCCAGCATTTT
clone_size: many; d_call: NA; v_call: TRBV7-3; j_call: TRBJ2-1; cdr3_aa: CASSLSRGSYNEQFF; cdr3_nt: TGTGCCAGCAGCTTAAGCAGGGGCTCCTACAATGAGCAGTTCTTC
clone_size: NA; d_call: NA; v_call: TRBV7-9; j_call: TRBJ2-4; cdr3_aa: CASSLIGGDEVKNIQYF; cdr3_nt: TGTGCCAGCAGCTTAATAGGGGGTGACGAGGTCAAAAACATTCAGTACTTC